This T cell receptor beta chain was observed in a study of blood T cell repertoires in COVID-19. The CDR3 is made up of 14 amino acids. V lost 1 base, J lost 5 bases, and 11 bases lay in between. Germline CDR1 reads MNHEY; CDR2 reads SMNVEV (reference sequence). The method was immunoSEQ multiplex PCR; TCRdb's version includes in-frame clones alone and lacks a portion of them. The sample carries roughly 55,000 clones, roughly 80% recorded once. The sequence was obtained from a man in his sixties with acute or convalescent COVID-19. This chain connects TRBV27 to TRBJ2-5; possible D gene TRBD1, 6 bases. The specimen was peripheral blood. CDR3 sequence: CASSLFRGHETQYF. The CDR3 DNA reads TGTGCCAGCAGTTTATTCAGGGGCCATGAGACCCAGTACTTC.